Given below is one T cell receptor (beta chain) in context. TCRdb keeps only in-frame clones here, not all; method: immunoSEQ multiplex PCR. This table has fewer than 200,000 clones, about nine tenths appearing once. The data were taken from a study of blood T cell repertoires in COVID-19. Study background: Sources were T cells, B-cell-depleted T cells, or PBMCs; the material itself was cDNA or gDNA.

The CDR3 runs 17 residues. V dropped 6 bases and J dropped 0 bases, with 19 bases sitting between them. Germline V gene sequence: CDR1 SEHNR, CDR2 FQNEAQ (reference sequence). The sequenced material came from peripheral blood. This receptor was obtained from a man in his fifties or sixties with acute or convalescent COVID-19. This chain links TRBV7-9 with TRBJ2-3, with D possibly being TRBD1 (6 bases). CDR3 amino acids: CASSIATGSFSTDTQYF. CDR3 nucleotide sequence: TGTGCCAGCAGTATTGCTACAGGGTCCTTTAGCACAGATACGCAGTATTTT.